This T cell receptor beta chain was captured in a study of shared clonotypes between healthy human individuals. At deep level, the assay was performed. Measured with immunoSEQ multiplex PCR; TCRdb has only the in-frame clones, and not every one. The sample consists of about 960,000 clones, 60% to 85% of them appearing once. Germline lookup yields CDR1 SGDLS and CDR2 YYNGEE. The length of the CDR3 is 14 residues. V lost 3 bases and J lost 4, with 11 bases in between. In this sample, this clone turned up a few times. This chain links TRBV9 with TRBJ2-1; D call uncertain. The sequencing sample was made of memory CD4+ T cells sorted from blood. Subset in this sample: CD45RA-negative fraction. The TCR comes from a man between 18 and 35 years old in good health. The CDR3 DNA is TGTGCCAGCAGCGCCCCGACGTCTTACAATGAGCAGTTCTTC. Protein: CASSAPTSYNEQFF.